This is a list of T cell receptor beta chains from one sample in a study of tumor and adjacent non-tumor tissue in lung cancer. TCRdb used MiXCR to reprocess the multiplex PCR reads, holding one entry per CDR3 protein. The table lists 95,000 to 150,000 distinct CDR3 sequences, about 66% of them singletons, with 10% to 15% in the top ten. The specimen was lung tumor tissue. The receptors derive from a man aged 25-45 years with non-small cell lung cancer. The CDR3 runs from the conserved cysteine through the conserved F or W. Each record gives: clone size, J gene, V gene, D gene, CDR3 protein, CDR3 DNA. The D gene is left open where the match is weak. Size is stated for part of the rows, as once, few or many counts, or as a class when the clone is expanded.

abundance: -; j_gene: TRBJ1-5; v_gene: TRBV4-2; d_gene: -; CDR3aa: CANSQIGPSAQHF; CDR3nt: TGTGCCAACAGCCAAATTGGGCCATCGGCCCAGCATTTT
abundance: -; j_gene: TRBJ1-1; v_gene: TRBV4-3; d_gene: TRBD1; CDR3aa: CASSQELRQGAGTNTEAFF; CDR3nt: TGCGCCAGCAGCCAAGAACTTAGGCAGGGGGCTGGCACAAACACTGAAGCTTTCTTT
abundance: -; j_gene: TRBJ2-1; v_gene: TRBV6-2/TRBV6-3; d_gene: TRBD2; CDR3aa: CASSYTLSGTSFRDEQSF; CDR3nt: TGTGCCAGCAGTTACACTCTTTCCGGGACTAGTTTCAGGGATGAGCAGTCCTTC
abundance: many; j_gene: TRBJ2-5; v_gene: TRBV4-1; d_gene: -; CDR3aa: CASSQAFGETQYF; CDR3nt: TGCGCCAGCAGCCAAGCCTTTGGCGAGACCCAGTACTTC
abundance: many; j_gene: TRBJ1-4; v_gene: TRBV5-4; d_gene: -; CDR3aa: CASSLATSTNEKLFF; CDR3nt: TGTGCCAGCAGCTTGGCCACCTCAACTAATGAAAAACTGTTTTTT
abundance: many; j_gene: TRBJ2-7; v_gene: TRBV6-5; d_gene: TRBD2; CDR3aa: CASSPAKREGRGEQYF; CDR3nt: TGTGCCAGCAGTCCCGCGAAGCGGGAGGGTCGAGGGGAGCAGTACTTC
abundance: -; j_gene: TRBJ2-1; v_gene: TRBV7-8; d_gene: -; CDR3aa: CASSVQSNEQFF; CDR3nt: TGTGCCAGCAGCGTACAGAGTAATGAGCAGTTCTTC
abundance: -; j_gene: TRBJ2-5; v_gene: TRBV7-7; d_gene: -; CDR3aa: CASSLGQGLDTQYF; CDR3nt: TGTGCTAGCAGCTTAGGTCAGGGTTTAGACACCCAGTACTTC
abundance: -; j_gene: TRBJ1-1; v_gene: TRBV5-1; d_gene: -; CDR3aa: CASSLGREYTEASF; CDR3nt: TGCGCCAGCAGCTTGGGGAGGGAGTACACTGAAGCTTCCTTT
abundance: few; j_gene: TRBJ2-1; v_gene: TRBV5-4; d_gene: TRBD2; CDR3aa: CASSLWPRGGAYNEQFF; CDR3nt: TGTGCCAGCAGCCTATGGCCCCGGGGGGGGGCATACAATGAGCAGTTCTTC
abundance: many; j_gene: TRBJ2-5; v_gene: TRBV7-8; d_gene: TRBD2; CDR3aa: CASTFSGEETQYF; CDR3nt: TGTGCCAGCACCTTTAGCGGGGAAGAGACCCAGTACTTC
abundance: -; j_gene: TRBJ1-3; v_gene: TRBV11-2; d_gene: -; CDR3aa: CANSLYGDTIYF; CDR3nt: TGTGCCAACAGCTTATACGGAGACACCATATATTTT
abundance: -; j_gene: TRBJ1-1; v_gene: TRBV29-1; d_gene: TRBD1; CDR3aa: CSVGDRGRTEASF; CDR3nt: TGCAGCGTTGGGGACAGGGGTAGGACTGAAGCTTCCTTT
abundance: -; j_gene: TRBJ2-7; v_gene: TRBV20-1; d_gene: -; CDR3aa: CSARKEGISYEQYF; CDR3nt: TGCAGTGCTAGGAAGGAAGGCATATCATACGAGCAGTATTTC
abundance: -; j_gene: TRBJ1-6; v_gene: TRBV4-2; d_gene: TRBD1; CDR3aa: CASSQYERGRSPLHF; CDR3nt: TGTGCCAGCAGCCAATATGAAAGGGGGCGGTCACCCCTCCACTTT
abundance: -; j_gene: TRBJ1-4; v_gene: TRBV6-5; d_gene: TRBD1; CDR3aa: CATSFTTGPNEKLFF; CDR3nt: TGTGCCACTAGTTTTACGACAGGGCCTAATGAAAAACTGTTTTTT
abundance: -; j_gene: TRBJ1-1; v_gene: TRBV24-1; d_gene: -; CDR3aa: CATSGLRNTEAFF; CDR3nt: TGTGCCACCAGTGGTTTGCGAAACACTGAAGCTTTCTTT
abundance: once; j_gene: TRBJ1-1; v_gene: TRBV29-1; d_gene: -; CDR3aa: CSAEDNNTEAFF; CDR3nt: TGCAGTGCCGAGGACAACAACACTGAAGCTTTCTTT
abundance: -; j_gene: TRBJ2-3; v_gene: TRBV11-3; d_gene: -; CDR3aa: CTSSWLGPRDTQYF; CDR3nt: TGCACCAGCAGCTGGTTGGGGCCCAGGGATACGCAGTATTTT
abundance: -; j_gene: TRBJ2-7; v_gene: TRBV12-3/TRBV12-4; d_gene: -; CDR3aa: CASSSDTVAKQYF; CDR3nt: TGTGCCAGCAGTTCTGATACGGTAGCCAAGCAGTACTTC
abundance: -; j_gene: TRBJ1-2; v_gene: TRBV7-9; d_gene: -; CDR3aa: CASSSLYTSREGYTF; CDR3nt: TGTGCCAGCAGCTCGCTATACACCAGCCGGGAGGGCTACACCTTC
abundance: once; j_gene: TRBJ1-2; v_gene: TRBV4-2; d_gene: -; CDR3aa: CASSQISQWGGDYTF; CDR3nt: TGTGCCAGCAGCCAGATATCACAGTGGGGAGGTGACTACACCTTC
abundance: -; j_gene: TRBJ2-3; v_gene: TRBV6-1; d_gene: TRBD2; CDR3aa: CSSTPRGLAGVDTHYF; CDR3nt: TGTTCCAGCACCCCGCGGGGGCTAGCGGGGGTAGATACGCACTATTTT
abundance: -; j_gene: TRBJ2-7; v_gene: TRBV11-1; d_gene: -; CDR3aa: CASGLVSHEQYF; CDR3nt: TGTGCCAGTGGCTTAGTTTCCCACGAGCAGTACTTC
abundance: once; j_gene: TRBJ1-6; v_gene: TRBV5-6; d_gene: TRBD1; CDR3aa: CASSFRGHSVSPLHF; CDR3nt: TGTGCCAGCAGCTTCAGGGGGCATAGTGTTTCACCCCTCCACTTT
abundance: -; j_gene: TRBJ1-5; v_gene: TRBV5-6; d_gene: -; CDR3aa: CASSYRVGRPQHF; CDR3nt: TGTGCCAGCAGCTACAGGGTCGGGCGGCCCCAACATTTT
abundance: few; j_gene: TRBJ2-1; v_gene: TRBV4-1; d_gene: TRBD2; CDR3aa: CASSPLQRGGRNEQFF; CDR3nt: TGCGCCAGCAGCCCCCTCCAGCGGGGGGGCCGGAATGAGCAGTTCTTC
abundance: -; j_gene: TRBJ2-1; v_gene: TRBV11-2; d_gene: TRBD2; CDR3aa: CASSFIAGGNNKQFF; CDR3nt: TGTGCCAGCAGCTTTATTGCGGGAGGGAATAATAAACAGTTCTTT
abundance: -; j_gene: TRBJ1-2; v_gene: TRBV11-2; d_gene: TRBD1; CDR3aa: CASSLIRDRGLGGYTF; CDR3nt: TGTGCCAGCAGCTTAATCCGGGACAGGGGGCTTGGTGGCTACACCTTC
abundance: -; j_gene: TRBJ1-3; v_gene: TRBV6-2/TRBV6-3; d_gene: -; CDR3aa: CASNWDTRGYSGNTIYF; CDR3nt: TGTGCCAGCAATTGGGATACCCGAGGCTACTCTGGAAACACCATATATTTT
abundance: -; j_gene: TRBJ1-5; v_gene: TRBV6-5; d_gene: -; CDR3aa: CVSRPKVRRNQPQHF; CDR3nt: TGTGTCAGCAGACCGAAGGTACGTCGCAATCAGCCCCAGCATTTT
abundance: -; j_gene: TRBJ2-3; v_gene: TRBV11-3; d_gene: -; CDR3aa: CASSPTGRRDMQYF; CDR3nt: TGTGCCAGTAGCCCGACTGGGAGGAGGGATATGCAGTATTTT
abundance: -; j_gene: TRBJ2-3; v_gene: TRBV7-8; d_gene: TRBD2; CDR3aa: CASCLRDYQETDTQYF; CDR3nt: TGTGCCAGCTGCCTACGGGACTACCAGGAAACTGATACGCAGTATTTT
abundance: -; j_gene: TRBJ2-7; v_gene: TRBV29-1; d_gene: TRBD1; CDR3aa: CSALESWTGGHEQYF; CDR3nt: TGCAGCGCCTTAGAGTCATGGACAGGGGGCCACGAGCAGTACTTC
abundance: -; j_gene: TRBJ2-5; v_gene: TRBV28; d_gene: TRBD2; CDR3aa: CASTPPPAGGKETQYF; CDR3nt: TGTGCCAGCACCCCCCCCCCAGCGGGAGGGAAAGAGACCCAGTACTTC
abundance: -; j_gene: TRBJ2-1; v_gene: TRBV7-3; d_gene: -; CDR3aa: CASSLNCGYNEQFF; CDR3nt: TGTGCCAGCAGCTTAAACTGTGGGTACAATGAGCAGTTCTTC
abundance: -; j_gene: TRBJ1-1; v_gene: TRBV4-1; d_gene: TRBD1; CDR3aa: CASSQDIYRGGTGAFF; CDR3nt: TGCGCTAGCAGCCAAGATATCTACAGGGGGGGCACTGGAGCTTTCTTT
abundance: -; j_gene: TRBJ2-2; v_gene: TRBV6-4; d_gene: -; CDR3aa: CANSDNTGELFF; CDR3nt: TGTGCCAACAGTGACAACACCGGGGAGCTGTTTTTT
abundance: -; j_gene: TRBJ1-1; v_gene: TRBV28; d_gene: -; CDR3aa: CASNTRAFGTEAFF; CDR3nt: TGTGCCAGCAATACTAGGGCGTTTGGTACTGAAGCTTTCTTT
abundance: many; j_gene: TRBJ2-1; v_gene: TRBV6-1; d_gene: TRBD1; CDR3aa: CASISGTGARNEQFF; CDR3nt: TGTGCCAGCATCTCCGGGACAGGGGCGAGGAATGAGCAGTTCTTC
abundance: -; j_gene: TRBJ2-3; v_gene: TRBV12-3/TRBV12-4; d_gene: TRBD2; CDR3aa: CASSERETDTQYF; CDR3nt: TGTGCCAGCTCTGAGCGGGAGACAGATACGCAGTATTTT
abundance: once; j_gene: TRBJ2-7; v_gene: TRBV11-2; d_gene: -; CDR3aa: CASSSATVLRAYEQHF; CDR3nt: TGTGCCAGCAGCTCTGCGACAGTCCTCCGTGCCTACGAGCAGCACTTC
abundance: -; j_gene: TRBJ1-6; v_gene: TRBV20-1; d_gene: -; CDR3aa: CSTRDQGRGYSPLHF; CDR3nt: TGTAGTACTAGAGATCAGGGCCGAGGTTATTCACCCCTCCACTTT
abundance: -; j_gene: TRBJ2-2; v_gene: TRBV6-2/TRBV6-3; d_gene: -; CDR3aa: CDSSLVVDTGELFF; CDR3nt: TGTGACAGCAGTTTGGTTGTTGACACCGGGGAACTGTTTTTT
abundance: many; j_gene: TRBJ1-3; v_gene: TRBV6-6; d_gene: -; CDR3aa: CASSPRVPGGNTIYF; CDR3nt: TGTGCCAGCAGTCCCAGGGTCCCCGGGGGAAACACCATATATTTT
abundance: -; j_gene: TRBJ1-4; v_gene: TRBV12-3/TRBV12-4; d_gene: -; CDR3aa: CASSQPVLVNEKMFF; CDR3nt: TGTGCCAGCAGCCAACCGGTGTTGGTTAATGAAAAAATGTTTTTT
abundance: -; j_gene: TRBJ2-7; v_gene: TRBV29-1; d_gene: -; CDR3aa: CSVPKGESYEYYF; CDR3nt: TGCAGCGTTCCGAAGGGGGAGTCCTACGAGTATTACTTC
abundance: few; j_gene: TRBJ1-2; v_gene: TRBV28; d_gene: TRBD1; CDR3aa: CASQGRGQGLGGYTF; CDR3nt: TGTGCCAGTCAGGGGCGGGGACAGGGATTAGGGGGCTACACCTTC
abundance: few; j_gene: TRBJ1-2; v_gene: TRBV6-5; d_gene: -; CDR3aa: CAGGPNGYTF; CDR3nt: TGTGCCGGCGGTCCTAACGGTTACACTTTC
abundance: many; j_gene: TRBJ1-1; v_gene: TRBV20-1; d_gene: -; CDR3aa: CSARIHSNTEAFF; CDR3nt: TGCAGTGCTAGAATACACTCAAACACTGAAGCTTTCTTT
abundance: few; j_gene: TRBJ2-7; v_gene: TRBV30; d_gene: -; CDR3aa: CAWRRGASYEQYF; CDR3nt: TGTGCCTGGAGGCGCGGGGCCTCCTACGAGCAGTACTTC
abundance: once; j_gene: TRBJ2-3; v_gene: TRBV11-2; d_gene: -; CDR3aa: CASNPRHLPGVNTDTQYF; CDR3nt: TGTGCCAGCAACCCGCGCCACCTACCGGGGGTGAACACAGATACGCAGTATTTT